This T cell receptor (beta chain) appears in the sequencing data of a study of T-cell reconstitution after alpha-beta-depleted transplantation in children. This CDR3 is built from 16 residues. V lost 5 bases and J lost 0; bases outside the gene matches: 8. The germline V gene encodes CDR1 SEHNR and CDR2 FQNEAQ (reference sequence). Study-wide results and limits: After transplant, high TCRbeta diversity at day 60 in some patients arose from surviving recipient T cells and thymic progenitors. The authors attributed T-cell counts and diversity one year after transplant mostly to newly produced T cells. Reportedly, only several hundred clones from non-depleted graft cells drove alpha-beta T-cell counts at about two months.

The sample holds a few counts of this clonotype. Its antigen is unidentified. Preparation of the TCRbeta library involved a method that used unique molecular identifiers. TCRdb called the PCR reads again in MiXCR, with one record for every CDR3 protein. The data show about a million distinct CDR3 sequences, under 30% seen once. This TCR was recovered from a boy under two years old who had a stem cell transplant for SCID, so the T cells may come from the graft donor. V gene TRBV7-9 combines with J gene TRBJ1-1; 8 positions agree with TRBD1. The sample in question was PBMCs, mostly from graft donor cells, obtained 360 days after TCRalphabeta/CD19-depleted stem cell transplant. The CDR3 reads CASSPTGVYMNTEAFF. DNA for the CDR3: TGTGCCAGCAGCCCGACAGGGGTTTACATGAACACTGAAGCTTTCTTT.